Below, 6 T cell receptor beta chains from the same sample are listed, as sequenced in a study of T cell responses to AZD1222 COVID-19 vaccine. The table came from immunoSEQ multiplex PCR; TCRdb's copy has only in-frame clones and leaves some out. The sample lists around 140,000 clones; about 90% were seen once. The starting material was peripheral blood, obtained 28 days after the second AZD1222 dose. These receptors were obtained from an adult who received the AZD1222 COVID-19 vaccine.

This sequence joins TRBV7-9 and TRBJ2-2; D may be TRBD1 (6 bases). Germline CDR1 reads SEHNR; CDR2 reads FQNEAQ (reference sequence). The V end was cut by 0 bases, the J end by 1 base, with 9 bases between. This CDR3 is built from 16 residues. The CDR3 region has the DNA TGTGCCAGCAGCTTAGCCACAGGGTGGAACACCGGGGAGCTGTTTTTT. Amino acid sequence: CASSLATGWNTGELFF.

In this sample, this clone turned up a few times. This sequence joins TRBV6-4 and TRBJ2-5, with a tentative D call TRBD2 (6 bases). The CDR3 contains 15 residues. In germline, CDR1 is MRHNA, CDR2 SNTAGT. Trimming shortened V by 6 bases and J by 4 bases, and 18 bases separated the two germline ends. CDR3 nucleotides: TGTGCCAGCAGCCCGGGACTTAGCATAGGAGAGACCCAGTACTTC. The encoded protein is CASSPGLSIGETQYF.

This chain links TRBV25-1 with TRBJ1-2; D gene ambiguous. The ends were cut back, 8 bases at V and 0 bases at J, with 7 bases in the middle. The V gene's germline CDR1 is MGHDK and CDR2 SYGVNS. The CDR3 is 12 amino acids. CDR3: CASQTSNYGYTF. In nucleotides, the CDR3 is TGTGCCAGCCAGACTTCTAACTATGGCTACACCTTC.

This chain joins TRBV18 and TRBJ1-1; no firm D call. The CDR3 is made up of 14 amino acids. CDR1 is KGHSH, CDR2 LQKENI, per germline. V was cut by 0 bases and J by 6 bases, with 11 bases left in between. The CDR3 sequence is CASSPPLQLPEAFF. For the CDR3, the DNA is TGTGCCAGCTCACCACCTCTACAGTTACCTGAAGCTTTCTTT.

V and J are TRBV28 and TRBJ1-3, with a possible D match to TRBD1 (5 bases). This CDR3 has 14 residues. Germline loops: CDR1 MDHEN, CDR2 SYDVKM. The V gene lost 5 bases and the J gene lost 6 bases, with 14 bases spanning the gap. This chain's CDR3 is CASSPGGGLNTIYF. The CDR3 region has the DNA TGTGCCAGCAGTCCGGGGGGGGGATTAAACACCATATATTTT.

J is TRBJ1-2 and V is TRBV28; TRBD1 agrees at 8 bases. This CDR3 is 15 amino acids long. Germline V gene sequence: CDR1 MDHEN, CDR2 SYDVKM. After removal of 0 bases from V and 8 bases from J, the junction contained 8 bases not matched to a gene. The CDR3 is CASSLWAQGGGGYTF. The CDR3 coding sequence is TGTGCCAGCAGTTTATGGGCACAGGGGGGGGGAGGCTACACCTTC.